The sequence of this T cell receptor beta chain was determined in a study of control samples from healthy donors and cancer patients. V shed 1 base, J shed 0 bases, and the junction held 3 bases outside the gene matches. CDR1 and CDR2 (germline): MNHEY, SVGAGI. This CDR3 contains 16 residues. Sequenced by immunoSEQ multiplex PCR; TCRdb stores in-frame clones only, minus some. The sample shows some 150,000 clones, approximately 94% of them seen only once. The genes are TRBV6-5 and TRBJ2-1; 7 positions match TRBD2. The origin of this receptor is a man in his forties in good health. Sequences were obtained from blood. The CDR3 sequence: CASSYWGRGSYNEQFF. DNA of the CDR3: TGTGCCAGCAGTTACTGGGGGAGGGGCTCCTACAATGAGCAGTTCTTC.